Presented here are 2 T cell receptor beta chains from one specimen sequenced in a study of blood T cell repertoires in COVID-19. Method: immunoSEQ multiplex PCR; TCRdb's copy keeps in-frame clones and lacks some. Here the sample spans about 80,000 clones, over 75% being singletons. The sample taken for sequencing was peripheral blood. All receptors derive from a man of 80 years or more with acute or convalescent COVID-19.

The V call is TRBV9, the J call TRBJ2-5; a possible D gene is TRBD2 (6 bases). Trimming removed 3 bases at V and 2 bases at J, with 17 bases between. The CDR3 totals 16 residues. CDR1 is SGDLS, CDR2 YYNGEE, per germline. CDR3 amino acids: CASSAGTLSPQETQYF. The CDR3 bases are TGTGCCAGCAGCGCAGGGACTCTCTCGCCTCAAGAGACCCAGTACTTC.

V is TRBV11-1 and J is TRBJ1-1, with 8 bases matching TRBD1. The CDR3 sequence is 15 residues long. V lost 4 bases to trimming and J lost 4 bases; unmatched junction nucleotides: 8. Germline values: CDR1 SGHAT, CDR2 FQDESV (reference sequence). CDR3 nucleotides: TGTGCCAGCAGCTCCCGGACAGGGCGGCGCACTGAAGCTTTCTTT. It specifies CASSSRTGRRTEAFF. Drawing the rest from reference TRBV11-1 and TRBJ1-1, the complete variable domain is EAEVAQSPRYKITEKSQAVAFWCDPISGHATLYWYRQILGQGPELLVQFQDESVVDDSQLPKDRFSAERLKGVDSTLKIQPAELGDSAMYLCASSSRTGRRTEAFFGQGTRLTVV.